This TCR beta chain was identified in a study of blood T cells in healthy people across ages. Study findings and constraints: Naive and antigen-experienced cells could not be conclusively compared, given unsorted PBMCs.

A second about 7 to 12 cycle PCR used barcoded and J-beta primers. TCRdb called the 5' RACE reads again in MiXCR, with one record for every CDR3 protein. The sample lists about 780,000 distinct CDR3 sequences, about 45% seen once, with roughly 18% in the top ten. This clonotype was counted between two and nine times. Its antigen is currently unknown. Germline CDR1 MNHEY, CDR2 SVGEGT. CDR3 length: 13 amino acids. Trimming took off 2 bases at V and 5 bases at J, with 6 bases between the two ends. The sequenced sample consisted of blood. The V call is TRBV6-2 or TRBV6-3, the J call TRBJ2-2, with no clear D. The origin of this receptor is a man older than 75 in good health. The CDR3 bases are TGTGCCAGCAGTTACGGGCAAACCGGGGAGCTGTTTTTT. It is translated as CASSYGQTGELFF.